This T cell receptor (beta chain) is drawn from a study of blood T cells in healthy people across ages. Healthy Russian Caucasian donors spanned ages about 6 to 100 years. For every donor, a draw yielded about 9.7 milliliters of peripheral blood. Primed by a sample-barcoded 5' primer and a J-beta primer mix, a second PCR proceeded for roughly 6 to 12 cycles. TCRdb recomputed calls from the 5' RACE reads with MiXCR, one row per CDR3 protein. The sample has about 1,800,000 distinct CDR3 sequences; 28% are singletons. This clonotype appeared many times. Germline V gene data show CDR1 as MGHRA and CDR2 as YSYEKL. V trimming: 2 bases; J trimming: 10 bases; junction bases outside the gene matches: 6. There are 13 residues in the CDR3.

J is TRBJ2-3 and V is TRBV4-1, with 7 bases matching TRBD2. Input material: blood. The sequence came from a woman aged 30 to 39 in good health. CDR3 region: CASSQRTSDPQYF. The CDR3 DNA reads TGCGCCAGCAGCCAACGAACTAGCGACCCGCAGTATTTT.